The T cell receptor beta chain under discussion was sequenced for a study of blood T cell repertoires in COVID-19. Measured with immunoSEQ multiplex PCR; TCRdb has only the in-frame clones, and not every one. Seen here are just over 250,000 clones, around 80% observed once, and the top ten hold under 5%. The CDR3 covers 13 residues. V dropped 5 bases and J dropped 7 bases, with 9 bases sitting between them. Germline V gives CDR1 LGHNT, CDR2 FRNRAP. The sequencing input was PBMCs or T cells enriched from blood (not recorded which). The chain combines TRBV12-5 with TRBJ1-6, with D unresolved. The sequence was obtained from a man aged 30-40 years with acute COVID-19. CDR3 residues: CASGPGMNSPLHF. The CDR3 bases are TGTGCTAGTGGTCCCGGGATGAATTCACCCCTCCACTTT.